The T cell receptor (beta chain) under discussion was sequenced for a study of blood T cells in healthy people across ages. Study-level findings and limits: Diversity was higher, and naive CD4+ cells more numerous, in long-lived donors than in aged donors.

Extraction yielded at least 5 micrograms of total RNA per sample. V was pared by 7 bases and J by 2 bases, with 12 bases of the junction left unmatched. Germline-derived CDR1 and CDR2 are MDHEN and SYDVKM. The CDR3 is made up of 17 amino acids. Regarding this clonotype: No antigen is known for it.

The second PCR ran roughly 7 to 12 cycles with a sample-barcoded 5' primer and J-beta primers. TCRdb processed the 5' RACE reads anew with MiXCR; each CDR3 protein has one entry. The sample comprises approximately 900,000 distinct CDR3 sequences, roughly 48% of which are singletons, and roughly 13% rests with the top ten. V gene TRBV28 combines with J gene TRBJ2-3, with 10 positions matching TRBD2. Material: blood. The TCR originated in a man aged 30 to 45 in good health. This CDR3 reads CASTGGASGGNTDTQYF. The CDR3 bases are TGTGCCAGCACCGGGGGAGCTAGCGGGGGCAACACAGATACGCAGTATTTT.